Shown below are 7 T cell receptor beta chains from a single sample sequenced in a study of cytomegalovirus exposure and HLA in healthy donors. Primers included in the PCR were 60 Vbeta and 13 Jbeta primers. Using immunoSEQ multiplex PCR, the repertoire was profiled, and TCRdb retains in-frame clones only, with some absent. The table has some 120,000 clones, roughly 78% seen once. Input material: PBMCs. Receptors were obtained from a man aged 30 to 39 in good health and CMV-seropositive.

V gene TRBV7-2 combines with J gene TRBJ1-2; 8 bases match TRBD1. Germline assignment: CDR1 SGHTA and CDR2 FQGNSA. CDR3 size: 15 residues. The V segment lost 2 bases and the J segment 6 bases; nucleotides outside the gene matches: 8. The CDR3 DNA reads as TGTGCCAGCAGCTTAATTGCAGGGGGCCTGGATGGCTACACCTTC. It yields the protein CASSLIAGGLDGYTF.

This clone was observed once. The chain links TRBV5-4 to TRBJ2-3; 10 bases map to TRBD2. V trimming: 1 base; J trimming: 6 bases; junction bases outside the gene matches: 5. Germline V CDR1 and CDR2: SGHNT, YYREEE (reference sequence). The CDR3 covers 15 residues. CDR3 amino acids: CASSLSSGSVDTQYF. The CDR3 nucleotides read TGTGCCAGCAGCTTGTCTAGCGGGAGCGTGGATACGCAGTATTTT.

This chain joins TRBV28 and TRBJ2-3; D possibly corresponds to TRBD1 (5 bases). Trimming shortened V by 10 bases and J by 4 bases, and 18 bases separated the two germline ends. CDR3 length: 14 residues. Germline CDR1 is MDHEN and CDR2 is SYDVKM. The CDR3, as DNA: TGTGCCATCAACAGGCCCTGGGTGGCAGATACGCAGTATTTT. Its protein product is CAINRPWVADTQYF.

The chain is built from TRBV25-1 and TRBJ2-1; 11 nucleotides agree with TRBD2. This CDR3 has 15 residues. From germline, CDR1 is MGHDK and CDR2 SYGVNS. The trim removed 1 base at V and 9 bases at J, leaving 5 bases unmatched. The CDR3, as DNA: TGTGCCAGCAGTGAATCCCTAGCGGGAGGTAGTGAGCAGTTCTTC. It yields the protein CASSESLAGGSEQFF.

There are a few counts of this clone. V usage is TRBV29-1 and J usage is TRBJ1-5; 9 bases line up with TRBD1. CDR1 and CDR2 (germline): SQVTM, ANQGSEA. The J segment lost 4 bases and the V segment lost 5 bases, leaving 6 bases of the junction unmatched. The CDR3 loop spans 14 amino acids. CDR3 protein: CSVSLGTGNQPQHF. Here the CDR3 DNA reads TGCAGCGTTAGCTTAGGGACAGGGAATCAGCCCCAGCATTTT. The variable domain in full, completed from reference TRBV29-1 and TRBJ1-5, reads SAVISQKPSRDICQRGTSLTIQCQVDSQVTMMFWYRQQPGQSLTLIATANQGSEATYESGFVIDKFPISRPNLTFSTLTVSNMSPEDSSIYLCSVSLGTGNQPQHFGDGTRLSIL.

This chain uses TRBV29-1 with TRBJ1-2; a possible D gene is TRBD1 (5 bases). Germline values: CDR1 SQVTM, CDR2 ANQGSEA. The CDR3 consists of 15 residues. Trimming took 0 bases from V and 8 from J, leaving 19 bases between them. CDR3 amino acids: CSVEERDGQGSGYTF. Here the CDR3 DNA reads TGCAGCGTTGAAGAGCGGGATGGCCAGGGCAGCGGCTACACCTTC.

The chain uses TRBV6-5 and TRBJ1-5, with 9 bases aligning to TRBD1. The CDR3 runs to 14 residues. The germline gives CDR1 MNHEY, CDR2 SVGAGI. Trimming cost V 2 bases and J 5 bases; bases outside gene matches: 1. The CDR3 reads CASSYRDRDQPQHF. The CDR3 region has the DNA TGTGCCAGCAGTTACCGGGACAGGGATCAGCCCCAGCATTTT.